Detailed here is one T cell receptor (beta chain). This entry comes from a study of cytomegalovirus exposure and HLA in healthy donors. At the level of the study: Most genotyped donors, over 70% of some 400, had Caucasian-associated genetic ancestry.

V lost 3 bases and J lost 0, with 11 bases in between. CDR1 and CDR2 from the germline V gene are MNHNS and SASEGT. The CDR3 length is 15 residues. Use of 60 Vbeta and 13 Jbeta primers characterized the PCR. The data were produced by immunoSEQ multiplex PCR, yet TCRdb's version contains in-frame clones alone and is incomplete. This table has under 90,000 clones, 70% to 80% appearing once. V gene TRBV6-1 combines with J gene TRBJ1-1; D is possibly TRBD1 (5 bases). The source is a middle-aged man in good health and CMV-seropositive. The sample consisted of PBMCs. CDR3 region: CASSDPGLMNTEAFF. In DNA form, the CDR3 reads TGTGCCAGCAGTGACCCGGGACTGATGAACACTGAAGCTTTCTTT.